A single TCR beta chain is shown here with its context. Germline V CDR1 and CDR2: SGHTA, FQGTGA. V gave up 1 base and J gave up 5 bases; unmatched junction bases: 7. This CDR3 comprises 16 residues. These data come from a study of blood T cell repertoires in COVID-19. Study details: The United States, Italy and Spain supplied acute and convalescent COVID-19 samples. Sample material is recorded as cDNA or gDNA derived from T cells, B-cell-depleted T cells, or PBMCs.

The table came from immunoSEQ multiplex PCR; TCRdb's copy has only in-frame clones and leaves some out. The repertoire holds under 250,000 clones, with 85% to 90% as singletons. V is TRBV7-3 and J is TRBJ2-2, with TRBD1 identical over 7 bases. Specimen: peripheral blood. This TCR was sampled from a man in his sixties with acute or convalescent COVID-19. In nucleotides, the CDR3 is TGTGCCAGCAGCTTAAGTGAGACAGGGTGGACCGGGGAGCTGTTTTTT. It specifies CASSLSETGWTGELFF.